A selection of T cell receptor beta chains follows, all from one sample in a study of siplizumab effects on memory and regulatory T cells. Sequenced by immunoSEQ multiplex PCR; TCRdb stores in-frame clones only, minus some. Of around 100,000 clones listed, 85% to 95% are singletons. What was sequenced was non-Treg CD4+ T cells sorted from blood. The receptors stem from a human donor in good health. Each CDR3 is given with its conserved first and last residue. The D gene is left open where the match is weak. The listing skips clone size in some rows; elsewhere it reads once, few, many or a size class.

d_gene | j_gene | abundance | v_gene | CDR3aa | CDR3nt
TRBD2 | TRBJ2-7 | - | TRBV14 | CASSQGGGRYF | TGTGCCAGCAGCCAAGGGGGAGGGCGGTACTTC
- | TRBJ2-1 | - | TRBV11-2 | CASSWGDVVNNEQFF | TGTGCCAGCAGCTGGGGGGACGTTGTCAACAATGAGCAGTTCTTC
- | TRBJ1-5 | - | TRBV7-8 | CASSFGGQPQHF | TGTGCCAGCAGCTTTGGAGGACAGCCCCAGCATTTT
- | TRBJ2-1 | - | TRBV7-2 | CASSLAGIQRSSYNEQFF | TGTGCCAGCAGCTTAGCGGGGATTCAGCGTAGCTCCTACAATGAGCAGTTCTTC
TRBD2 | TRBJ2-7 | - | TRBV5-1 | CASKALAEAYEQYF | TGCGCCAGCAAGGCGCTAGCGGAGGCCTACGAGCAGTACTTC
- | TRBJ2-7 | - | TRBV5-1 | CASSLAEGEAYEQYF | TGCGCCAGCAGCTTGGCCGAGGGGGAGGCCTACGAGCAGTACTTC
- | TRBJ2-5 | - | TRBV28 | CASRRLFGGLEETQYF | TGTGCCAGCAGACGCCTTTTCGGGGGATTAGAGGAGACCCAGTACTTC
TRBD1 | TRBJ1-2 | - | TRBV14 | CASSATGNTYGYTF | TGTGCCAGCAGCGCGACAGGGAATACGTATGGCTACACCTTC
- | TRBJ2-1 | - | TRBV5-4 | CASSGYRRSYNEQFF | TGTGCCAGCAGTGGGTATAGGAGATCCTACAATGAGCAGTTCTTC
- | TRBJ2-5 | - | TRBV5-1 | CASSSQETQYF | TGCGCCAGCAGCTCGCAAGAGACCCAGTACTTC
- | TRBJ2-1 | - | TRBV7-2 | CASSLTNYNEQFF | TGTGCCAGCAGCTTGACAAACTACAATGAGCAGTTCTTC
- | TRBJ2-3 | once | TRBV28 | CASSSHLDTQYF | TGTGCCAGCAGTTCGCATCTAGATACGCAGTATTTT
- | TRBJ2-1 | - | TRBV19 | CASRTPSYNEQFF | TGTGCCAGTAGAACTCCCTCCTACAATGAGCAGTTCTTC
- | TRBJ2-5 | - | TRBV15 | CATSREETQYF | TGTGCCACCAGCAGAGAAGAGACCCAGTACTTC
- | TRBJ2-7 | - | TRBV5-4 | CASSLDIPVSYEQYF | TGTGCCAGCAGCTTGGATATTCCTGTTTCCTACGAGCAGTACTTC
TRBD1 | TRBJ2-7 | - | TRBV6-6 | CASSYMGGQGAYEQYF | TGTGCCAGCAGTTACATGGGCGGACAGGGTGCCTACGAGCAGTACTTC
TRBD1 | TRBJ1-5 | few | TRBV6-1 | CASSLSGTGDQPQHF | TGTGCCAGCAGTCTAAGTGGGACAGGCGATCAGCCCCAGCATTTT
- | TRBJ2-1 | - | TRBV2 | CASRSEQGSYNEQFF | TGTGCCAGCAGATCAGAGCAGGGCTCCTACAATGAGCAGTTCTTC
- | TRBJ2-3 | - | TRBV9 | CASSITGEDTQYF | TGTGCCAGCAGCATAACAGGAGAAGATACGCAGTATTTT
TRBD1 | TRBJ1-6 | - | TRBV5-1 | CASSLGTVQSPLHF | TGCGCCAGCAGCCTCGGGACAGTTCAGTCACCCCTCCACTTT
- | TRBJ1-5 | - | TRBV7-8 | CASSLRDGNQPQHF | TGTGCCAGCAGCTTACGGGACGGGAATCAGCCCCAGCATTTT
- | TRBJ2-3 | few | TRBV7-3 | CASSLTLNTDTQYF | TGTGCCAGCAGCTTAACCTTGAATACAGATACGCAGTATTTT
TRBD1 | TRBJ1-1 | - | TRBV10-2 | CASRSDRGPRTEAFF | TGCGCCAGCAGGTCCGACAGGGGGCCTCGAACTGAAGCTTTCTTT
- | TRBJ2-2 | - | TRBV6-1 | CASSENGELFF | TGTGCCAGCAGTGAAAACGGGGAGCTGTTTTTT
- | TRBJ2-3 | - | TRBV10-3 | CAISDRGYTDTQYF | TGTGCCATCAGTGATCGTGGATACACAGATACGCAGTATTTT
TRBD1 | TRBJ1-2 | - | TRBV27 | CASRRSGGLGGYTF | TGTGCCAGCAGAAGGTCAGGGGGCTTGGGTGGCTACACCTTC
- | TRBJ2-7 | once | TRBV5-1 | CASSSSSGEQYF | TGCGCCAGCAGCTCGAGTTCCGGGGAGCAGTACTTC
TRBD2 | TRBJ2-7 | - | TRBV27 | CASSRWLSGRSNEQYF | TGTGCCAGCAGTCGCTGGTTGAGCGGGAGGAGCAACGAGCAGTACTTC
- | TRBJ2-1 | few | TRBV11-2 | CASSSRSRSYNEQFF | TGTGCCAGCAGCTCAAGGTCTCGCTCCTACAATGAGCAGTTCTTC
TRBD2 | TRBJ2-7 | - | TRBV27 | CASSANLREAAYEQYF | TGTGCCAGCAGTGCCAATCTGCGGGAGGCCGCCTACGAGCAGTACTTC
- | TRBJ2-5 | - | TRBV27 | CASSYSGLATLETQYF | TGTGCCAGCAGCTATTCGGGCCTTGCGACTTTAGAGACCCAGTACTTC
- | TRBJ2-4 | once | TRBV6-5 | CASSYSTRGNIQYF | TGTGCCAGCAGTTACTCGACTCGGGGAAACATTCAGTACTTC
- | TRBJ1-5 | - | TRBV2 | CASSDRSGGNQPQHF | TGTGCCAGCAGTGACCGAAGCGGTGGCAATCAGCCCCAGCATTTT
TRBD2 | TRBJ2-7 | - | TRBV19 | CASSSREGHEQYF | TGTGCCAGTAGTTCCCGGGAGGGTCACGAGCAGTACTTC
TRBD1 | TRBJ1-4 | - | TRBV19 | CASSMAQGMGKLFF | TGTGCCAGTAGTATGGCACAGGGGATGGGGAAACTGTTTTTT
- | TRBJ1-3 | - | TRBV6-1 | CASSESRATSGNTIYF | TGTGCCAGCAGTGAATCCCGGGCCACCTCTGGAAACACCATATATTTT
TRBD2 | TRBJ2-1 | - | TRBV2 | CASSSLAGNEQFF | TGTGCCAGCAGTTCCCTAGCGGGGAATGAGCAGTTCTTC
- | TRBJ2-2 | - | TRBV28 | CASSLWTGGELFF | TGTGCCAGCAGTTTATGGACGGGCGGGGAGCTGTTTTTT
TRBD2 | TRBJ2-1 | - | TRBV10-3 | CAISESGGSGGNMVNEQFF | TGTGCCATCAGTGAGTCGGGGGGTTCGGGAGGTAATATGGTGAATGAGCAGTTCTTC
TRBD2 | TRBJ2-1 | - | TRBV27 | CASSRPMWLAGGPAYNEQFF | TGTGCCAGCAGTCGGCCGATGTGGCTAGCGGGAGGGCCGGCCTACAATGAGCAGTTCTTC
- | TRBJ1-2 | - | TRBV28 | CASSLIYRPGQAGPNYGYTF | TGTGCCAGCAGTTTAATTTATAGGCCGGGGCAGGCAGGGCCTAACTATGGCTACACCTTC
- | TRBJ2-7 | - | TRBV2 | CASSLRTHYYEQYF | TGTGCCAGCAGTCTCAGGACTCACTACTACGAGCAGTACTTC
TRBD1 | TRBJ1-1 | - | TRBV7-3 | CASSLRDREEAFF | TGTGCCAGCAGCTTACGCGACAGGGAAGAAGCTTTCTTT
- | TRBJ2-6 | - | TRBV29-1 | CSVLSLGSGANVLTF | TGCAGCGTCCTAAGTTTAGGGTCTGGGGCCAACGTCCTGACTTTC
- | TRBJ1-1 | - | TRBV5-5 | CASSLAGDTEAFF | TGTGCCAGCAGCTTGGCAGGGGACACTGAAGCTTTCTTT
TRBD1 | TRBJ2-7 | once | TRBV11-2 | CASSLGQGIYEQYF | TGTGCCAGCAGCTTGGGACAGGGGATATACGAGCAGTACTTC
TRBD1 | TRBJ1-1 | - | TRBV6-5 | CASSYRGRTEAFF | TGTGCCAGCAGTTACAGGGGGCGCACTGAAGCTTTCTTT
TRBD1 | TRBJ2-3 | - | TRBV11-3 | CASSLRQGGDTQYF | TGTGCCAGCAGCCTCCGACAGGGGGGAGATACGCAGTATTTT
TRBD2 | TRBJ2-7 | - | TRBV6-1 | CASSGGRGLAGGYEQYF | TGTGCCAGCAGTGGGGGCAGGGGATTAGCGGGGGGCTACGAGCAGTACTTC
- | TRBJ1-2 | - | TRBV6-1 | CASSESRGTAYGYTF | TGTGCCAGCAGTGAATCTCGGGGGACGGCCTATGGCTACACCTTC
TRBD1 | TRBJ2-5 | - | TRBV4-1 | CASSQDPSGQARETQYF | TGCGCCAGCAGCCAAGACCCCTCCGGACAGGCTCGGGAGACCCAGTACTTC
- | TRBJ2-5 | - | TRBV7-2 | CASSLWAYQETQYF | TGTGCCAGCAGCTTATGGGCCTACCAAGAGACCCAGTACTTC
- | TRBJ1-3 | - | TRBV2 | CARKGDGNTIYF | TGTGCCCGAAAAGGGGATGGAAACACCATATATTTT
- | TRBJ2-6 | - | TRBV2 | CASSEGPIRSGANVLTF | TGTGCCAGCAGTGAAGGACCTATTAGATCTGGGGCCAACGTCCTGACTTTC
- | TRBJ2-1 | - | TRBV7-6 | CASSLGAFGGSYNEQFF | TGTGCCAGCAGCTTAGGGGCCTTTGGCGGCTCCTACAATGAGCAGTTCTTC
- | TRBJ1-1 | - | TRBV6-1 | CASSNAGNTEAFF | TGTGCCAGCAGTAATGCAGGGAACACTGAAGCTTTCTTT
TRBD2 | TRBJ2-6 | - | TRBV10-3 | CAISERLAGAAGANVLTF | TGTGCCATCAGTGAGAGACTAGCGGGAGCGGCAGGGGCCAACGTCCTGACTTTC
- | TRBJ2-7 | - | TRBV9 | CASSVGDLVYEQYF | TGTGCCAGCAGCGTAGGGGACTTAGTCTACGAGCAGTACTTC